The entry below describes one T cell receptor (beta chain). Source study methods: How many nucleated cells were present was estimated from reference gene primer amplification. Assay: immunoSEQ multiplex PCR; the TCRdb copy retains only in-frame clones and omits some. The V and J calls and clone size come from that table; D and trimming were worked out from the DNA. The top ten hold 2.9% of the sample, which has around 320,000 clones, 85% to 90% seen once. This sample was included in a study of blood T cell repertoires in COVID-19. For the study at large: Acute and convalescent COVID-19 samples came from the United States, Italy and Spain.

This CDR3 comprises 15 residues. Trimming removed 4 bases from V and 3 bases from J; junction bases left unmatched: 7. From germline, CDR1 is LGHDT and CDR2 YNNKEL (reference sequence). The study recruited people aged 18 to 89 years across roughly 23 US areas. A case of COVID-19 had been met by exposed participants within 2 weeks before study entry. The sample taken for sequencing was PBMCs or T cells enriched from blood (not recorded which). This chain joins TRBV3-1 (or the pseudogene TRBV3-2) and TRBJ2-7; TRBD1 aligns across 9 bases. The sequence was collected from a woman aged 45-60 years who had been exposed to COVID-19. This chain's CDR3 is CASSPYGTGSYEQYF. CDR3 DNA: TGTGCCAGCAGCCCCTATGGGACAGGGAGCTACGAGCAGTACTTC.